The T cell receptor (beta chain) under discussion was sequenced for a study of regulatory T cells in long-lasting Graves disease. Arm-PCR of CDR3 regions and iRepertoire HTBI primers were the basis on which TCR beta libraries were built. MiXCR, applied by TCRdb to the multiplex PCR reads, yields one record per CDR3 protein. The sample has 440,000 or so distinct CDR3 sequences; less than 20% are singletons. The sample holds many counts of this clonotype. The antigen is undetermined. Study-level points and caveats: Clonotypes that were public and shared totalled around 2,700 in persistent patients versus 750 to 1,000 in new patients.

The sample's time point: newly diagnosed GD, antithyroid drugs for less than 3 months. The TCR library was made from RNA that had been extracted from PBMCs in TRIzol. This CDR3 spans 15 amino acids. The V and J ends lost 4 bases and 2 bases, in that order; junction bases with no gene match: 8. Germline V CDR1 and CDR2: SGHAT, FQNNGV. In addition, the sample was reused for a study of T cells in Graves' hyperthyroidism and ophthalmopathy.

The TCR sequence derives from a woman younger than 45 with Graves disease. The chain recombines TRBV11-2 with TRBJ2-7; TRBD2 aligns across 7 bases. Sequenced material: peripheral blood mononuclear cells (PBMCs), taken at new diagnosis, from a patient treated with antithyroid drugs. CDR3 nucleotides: TGTGCCAGCAGCTCCTCTAGCGGATTTCCCTACGAGCAGTACTTC. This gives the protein CASSSSSGFPYEQYF. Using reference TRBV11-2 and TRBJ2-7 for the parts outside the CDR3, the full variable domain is EAGVAQSPRYKIIEKRQSVAFWCNPISGHATLYWYQQILGQGPKLLIQFQNNGVVDDSQLPKDRFSAERLKGVDSTLKIQPAKLEDSAVYLCASSSSSGFPYEQYFGPGTRLTVT.